Below are 5 T cell receptor beta chains sequenced from a single sample in a study of cytomegalovirus exposure and HLA in healthy donors. With 60 Vbeta and 13 Jbeta primers, the PCR was carried out. Measured with immunoSEQ multiplex PCR; TCRdb has only the in-frame clones, and not every one. In total, the table holds approximately 190,000 clones. Sequencing input: PBMCs. The receptors shown here come from a man aged 25-45 years in good health and CMV-seronegative.

The CDR3 loop is CASRDREYGYTF. In DNA form, the CDR3 reads TGTGCCAGCAGAGACAGAGAATATGGCTACACCTTC. This chain uses TRBV11-2 with TRBJ1-2; possible D gene TRBD1, 5 bases. The CDR3 runs to 12 residues. Germline V CDR1 and CDR2: SGHAT, FQNNGV. V lost 6 bases, J lost 5 bases, and 10 bases lay in between. Full variable domain (rest looked up from reference TRBV11-2 and TRBJ1-2): EAGVAQSPRYKIIEKRQSVAFWCNPISGHATLYWYQQILGQGPKLLIQFQNNGVVDDSQLPKDRFSAERLKGVDSTLKIQPAKLEDSAVYLCASRDREYGYTFGSGTRLTVV.

Remarks on this clone: The sample carries other DNA sequences with the same CDR3. The V and J genes are TRBV19 and TRBJ2-5, with D unclear. CDR1 is LNHDA, CDR2 SQIVND, per germline (reference sequence). This CDR3 is 13 amino acids long. V was cut by 1 base and J by 3 bases, with 6 bases left in between. The DNA of the CDR3 is TGTGCCAGTAGTATAGGGTCAGAAGAGACCCAGTACTTC. It specifies CASSIGSEETQYF.

This chain joins TRBV29-1 and TRBJ2-7, with TRBD2 matching 10 bases. Germline lookup yields CDR1 SQVTM and CDR2 ANQGSEA. Trimming at V came to 4 bases and at J to 4 bases, leaving 13 bases not matched to a gene. The CDR3 extends over 16 amino acids. The CDR3 is CSVVFPSGRVSYEQYF. The CDR3 coding sequence is TGCAGCGTTGTTTTTCCAAGCGGGAGGGTGTCTTACGAGCAGTACTTC.

The V and J genes are TRBV9 and TRBJ2-3; TRBD2 agrees at 7 bases. With V trimmed by 4 bases and J by 6 bases, 5 bases remained unmatched. The V gene's germline CDR1 is SGDLS and CDR2 YYNGEE. CDR3 length equals 13 residues. The CDR3 sequence is CASSWAGDDTQYF. CDR3 DNA: TGTGCCAGCAGCTGGGCGGGGGACGATACGCAGTATTTT.

The rearrangement links TRBV28 to TRBJ1-2, with 8 positions matching TRBD1. There are 17 residues in the CDR3. Germline V lookup: CDR1 MDHEN, CDR2 SYDVKM. V trimming: 1 base; J trimming: 2 bases; junction bases outside the gene matches: 9. CDR3 DNA sequence: TGTGCCAGCAGTTTATTACCCCGGGACAGGATAAACTATGGCTACACCTTC. Its translation is CASSLLPRDRINYGYTF.